The rows below give T cell receptor beta chains drawn from one sample of a study of blood T cell repertoires in COVID-19. TCRdb's table, derived via immunoSEQ multiplex PCR, lists solely in-frame clones and lacks some. The table has over 110,000 clones, 88% seen once. The sequenced sample consisted of peripheral blood. The receptor source for this set is a human donor in a cohort sampled during active COVID-19. The CDR3 runs from the conserved cysteine through the conserved F or W. Each record gives: D gene, V gene, clone size, J gene, CDR3 protein, CDR3 DNA. A D gene is named only where the DNA matches it firmly. Clone size is shown for a subset of rows, as once, few, many or a class of expanded clone.

d_gene: NA; v_gene: TRBV13; abundance: NA; j_gene: TRBJ1-3; CDR3aa: CASSPRSSGNTIYF; CDR3nt: TGTGCCAGCAGCCCCCGTTCTTCTGGAAACACCATATATTTT
d_gene: NA; v_gene: TRBV7-2; abundance: NA; j_gene: TRBJ1-5; CDR3aa: CASSPPGGYNQPQHF; CDR3nt: TGTGCCAGCAGCCCCCCCGGGGGGTACAATCAGCCCCAGCATTTT
d_gene: TRBD1; v_gene: TRBV7-2; abundance: NA; j_gene: TRBJ2-2; CDR3aa: CASPRGTGNSGELFF; CDR3nt: TGTGCCAGCCCGCGGGGGACAGGGAATAGCGGGGAGCTGTTTTTT
d_gene: NA; v_gene: TRBV9; abundance: NA; j_gene: TRBJ1-5; CDR3aa: CASRSPTPDRYQPQHF; CDR3nt: TGTGCCAGCAGATCTCCTACCCCCGACAGATATCAGCCCCAGCATTTT
d_gene: TRBD1; v_gene: TRBV9; abundance: NA; j_gene: TRBJ1-4; CDR3aa: CASSVEGTGNEKLFF; CDR3nt: TGTGCCAGCAGCGTAGAGGGGACAGGAAATGAAAAACTGTTTTTT
d_gene: NA; v_gene: TRBV24-1; abundance: NA; j_gene: TRBJ2-5; CDR3aa: CATSDPSPGELSGFETQYF; CDR3nt: TGTGCCACCAGTGATCCATCCCCGGGGGAATTATCTGGTTTTGAGACCCAGTACTTC
d_gene: TRBD1; v_gene: TRBV6-1; abundance: NA; j_gene: TRBJ2-7; CDR3aa: CASSEPGQGKYEQYF; CDR3nt: TGTGCCAGCAGTGAACCGGGACAGGGTAAATACGAGCAGTACTTC
d_gene: TRBD1; v_gene: TRBV4-1; abundance: NA; j_gene: TRBJ1-1; CDR3aa: CASSQAVTGDTEAFF; CDR3nt: TGCGCCAGCAGCCAAGCGGTGACAGGGGACACTGAAGCTTTCTTT
d_gene: NA; v_gene: TRBV6-1; abundance: NA; j_gene: TRBJ2-7; CDR3aa: CASSEAGQGPYEQYF; CDR3nt: TGTGCCAGCAGTGAAGCAGGGCAGGGTCCGTACGAGCAGTACTTC
d_gene: NA; v_gene: TRBV19; abundance: NA; j_gene: TRBJ1-5; CDR3aa: CASSIDLSQPQHF; CDR3nt: TGTGCCAGTAGTATAGATCTGAGTCAGCCCCAGCATTTT
d_gene: NA; v_gene: TRBV7-2; abundance: NA; j_gene: TRBJ2-1; CDR3aa: CASSPIVYNEQFF; CDR3nt: TGTGCCAGCAGTCCTATCGTGTACAATGAGCAGTTCTTC
d_gene: NA; v_gene: TRBV4-3; abundance: few; j_gene: TRBJ1-4; CDR3aa: CASSQDRQTNEKLFF; CDR3nt: TGCGCCAGCAGCCAAGATCGACAGACTAATGAAAAACTGTTTTTT
d_gene: TRBD1; v_gene: TRBV30; abundance: NA; j_gene: TRBJ1-5; CDR3aa: CAWSVGQGASQPQHF; CDR3nt: TGTGCCTGGAGTGTGGGACAGGGGGCTTCTCAGCCCCAGCATTTT
d_gene: NA; v_gene: TRBV7-8; abundance: NA; j_gene: TRBJ1-5; CDR3aa: CASSLGFRGRNQPQHF; CDR3nt: TGTGCCAGCAGCTTAGGGTTCCGAGGGCGCAATCAGCCCCAGCATTTT
d_gene: TRBD1; v_gene: TRBV19; abundance: NA; j_gene: TRBJ1-3; CDR3aa: CASAAGTGTSSGNTIYF; CDR3nt: TGTGCCAGTGCTGCCGGGACAGGGACGAGCTCTGGAAACACCATATATTTT
d_gene: NA; v_gene: TRBV27; abundance: NA; j_gene: TRBJ2-7; CDR3aa: CASSLRIHYEQYF; CDR3nt: TGTGCCAGCAGTTTGAGGATTCACTACGAGCAGTACTTC
d_gene: TRBD1; v_gene: TRBV3-1/TRBV3-2; abundance: NA; j_gene: TRBJ1-1; CDR3aa: CASSRQGVNTEAFF; CDR3nt: TGTGCCAGCAGCCGACAGGGTGTGAACACTGAAGCTTTCTTT
d_gene: NA; v_gene: TRBV14; abundance: NA; j_gene: TRBJ1-1; CDR3aa: CASSQSPRLTEAFF; CDR3nt: TGTGCCAGCAGCCAATCCCCCCGTTTAACTGAAGCTTTCTTT
d_gene: NA; v_gene: TRBV4-3; abundance: once; j_gene: TRBJ2-2; CDR3aa: CASSQDRVIDTGELFF; CDR3nt: TGCGCCAGCAGCCAAGACAGGGTGATCGACACCGGGGAGCTGTTTTTT
d_gene: NA; v_gene: TRBV18; abundance: NA; j_gene: TRBJ1-6; CDR3aa: CASSPGTVWERGYSPLHF; CDR3nt: TGTGCCAGCTCACCAGGGACTGTGTGGGAACGGGGGTATTCACCCCTCCACTTT
d_gene: NA; v_gene: TRBV12-3/TRBV12-4; abundance: few; j_gene: TRBJ2-7; CDR3aa: CASSLVGVYEQYF; CDR3nt: TGTGCCAGCAGTTTAGTCGGGGTCTACGAGCAGTACTTC
d_gene: NA; v_gene: TRBV27; abundance: NA; j_gene: TRBJ1-1; CDR3aa: CASSTGQLSTEAFF; CDR3nt: TGTGCCAGCAGCACAGGACAGTTGAGCACTGAAGCTTTCTTT
d_gene: NA; v_gene: TRBV6-2/TRBV6-3; abundance: NA; j_gene: TRBJ2-7; CDR3aa: CASSYLTGLSYEQYF; CDR3nt: TGTGCCAGCAGTTACTTGACAGGACTCTCCTACGAGCAGTACTTC
d_gene: NA; v_gene: TRBV9; abundance: few; j_gene: TRBJ2-6; CDR3aa: CASSSDRSSGANVLTF; CDR3nt: TGTGCCAGCAGCTCCGACAGGTCCTCTGGGGCCAACGTCCTGACTTTC
d_gene: NA; v_gene: TRBV30; abundance: NA; j_gene: TRBJ1-6; CDR3aa: CAWSVPGQGYNSPLHF; CDR3nt: TGTGCCTGGAGTGTACCCGGACAAGGGTATAATTCACCCCTCCACTTT
d_gene: NA; v_gene: TRBV7-9; abundance: NA; j_gene: TRBJ1-2; CDR3aa: CASRLRGSGPLNYGYTF; CDR3nt: TGTGCCAGCAGACTACGAGGATCTGGCCCCTTAAACTATGGCTACACCTTC
d_gene: NA; v_gene: TRBV18; abundance: NA; j_gene: TRBJ2-3; CDR3aa: CASSLISSTDTQYF; CDR3nt: TGTGCCAGCTCACTAATTTCTAGCACAGATACGCAGTATTTT